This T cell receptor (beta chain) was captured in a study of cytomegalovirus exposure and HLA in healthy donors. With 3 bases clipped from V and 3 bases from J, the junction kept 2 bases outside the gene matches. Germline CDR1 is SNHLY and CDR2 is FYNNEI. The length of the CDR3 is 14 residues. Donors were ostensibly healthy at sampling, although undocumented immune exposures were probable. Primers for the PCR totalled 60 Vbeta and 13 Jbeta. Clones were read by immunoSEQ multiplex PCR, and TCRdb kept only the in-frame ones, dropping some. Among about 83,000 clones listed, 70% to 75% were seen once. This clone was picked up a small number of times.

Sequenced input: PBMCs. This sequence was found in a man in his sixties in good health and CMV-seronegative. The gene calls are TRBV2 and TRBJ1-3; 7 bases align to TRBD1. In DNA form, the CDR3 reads TGTGCCAGCAGTGAGACAGGGTATGGAAACACCATATATTTT. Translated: CASSETGYGNTIYF.